The 22 T cell receptor beta chains below come from one sample, sequenced in a study of cytomegalovirus exposure and HLA in healthy donors. Repertoires were generated with immunoSEQ multiplex PCR, while TCRdb's copy carries only in-frame clones and drops some. The table records some 110,000 clones, approximately 91% of them present only once. Sequencing was performed on PBMCs. All receptors derive from a man aged 18 to 29 in good health and CMV-seropositive.

The chain joins TRBV6-1 to TRBJ1-2; 7 nucleotides match TRBD1. Germline lookup yields CDR1 MNHNS and CDR2 SASEGT. V was clipped by 6 bases and J by 8 bases; unmatched bases: 9. The CDR3 covers 13 residues. The chain's CDR3 is CASRVQTGTGYTF. As DNA, the CDR3 is TGTGCCAGCAGGGTTCAGACAGGGACGGGCTACACCTTC.

This clone was seen a few times. The V and J genes are TRBV28 and TRBJ1-6; 9 bases are shared with TRBD1. Germline trimming cut 5 bases from V and 0 bases from J; bases unmatched to any gene: 8. The CDR3 is made up of 18 amino acids. Germline V gene data show CDR1 as MDHEN and CDR2 as SYDVKM. As DNA, the CDR3 is TGTGCCAGCAGTCCGTTGGGACAGGGAAGCTCCTATAATTCACCCCTCCACTTT. Protein: CASSPLGQGSSYNSPLHF.

The CDR3, as DNA: TGTGCCAGCAGCGCAGGGGTACGCAATCAGCCCCAGCATTTT. Translation: CASSAGVRNQPQHF. The chain links TRBV9 to TRBJ1-5; perhaps TRBD1 as D (6 bases). With 3 bases removed from V and 2 bases from J, the gap between germline ends came to 9 bases. This CDR3 is built from 14 residues. CDR1 and CDR2 (germline): SGDLS, YYNGEE.

The chain combines TRBV7-7 with TRBJ2-2, with a weak D call TRBD2 (5 bases). This CDR3 comprises 14 residues. The V and J ends lost 2 bases and 5 bases respectively, with 9 bases between them. Germline V lookup: CDR1 SSHAT, CDR2 FNYEAQ (reference sequence). CDR3 sequence (DNA): TGTGCCAGCAGCTTACTCGGGGATACCGGGGAGCTGTTTTTT. This translates into CASSLLGDTGELFF.

The chain uses TRBV27 and TRBJ1-2; 9 nucleotides line up with TRBD1. CDR1 and CDR2 from the germline V gene are MNHEY and SMNVEV (reference sequence). J was trimmed by 6 bases and V by 3 bases; bases with no gene match: 5. The CDR3 is made up of 14 amino acids. The CDR3 DNA reads as TGTGCCAGCAGTTTTACAGGGGGCGCGGATGGCTACACCTTC. This sequence encodes CASSFTGGADGYTF.

The rearrangement uses TRBV5-1 and TRBJ2-2; TRBD1 matches at 7 bases. The germline CDR1 and CDR2 sequences are SGHRS and YFSETQ. V lost 5 bases to trimming and J lost 3 bases; unmatched junction nucleotides: 7. The CDR3 loop spans 15 amino acids. This chain's CDR3 is CASSLGTGDTGELFF. The DNA of the CDR3 is TGCGCCAGCAGTCTAGGCACAGGGGACACCGGGGAGCTGTTTTTT. Combining the CDR3 with reference TRBV5-1 and TRBJ2-2 gives the whole variable domain KAGVTQTPRYLIKTRGQQVTLSCSPISGHRSVSWYQQTPGQGLQFLFEYFSETQRNKGNFPGRFSGRQFSNSRSEMNVSTLELGDSALYLCASSLGTGDTGELFFGEGSRLTVL.

Here the CDR3 DNA reads TGTGCCAGTAGTATAAGTCAGGGGAGCAATCAGCCCCAGCATTTT. Its translation is CASSISQGSNQPQHF. V usage is TRBV19 and J usage is TRBJ1-5, with a possible D match to TRBD1 (6 bases). Germline CDR1 and CDR2: LNHDA and SQIVND (reference sequence). The CDR3 runs to 15 residues. Trimming stripped 2 bases from V and 1 base from J, with 9 bases between.

The chain joins TRBV15 to TRBJ2-7; the match to TRBD1 covers 10 bases. J was trimmed by 6 bases and V by 2 bases; bases with no gene match: 7. Germline V lookup: CDR1 LNHNV, CDR2 YYDKDF (reference sequence). This CDR3 comprises 15 residues. The CDR3 sequence: CATSRTGTGDSEQYF. CDR3 nucleotide sequence: TGTGCCACCAGCAGAACCGGGACAGGGGATAGCGAGCAGTACTTC.

This clone was observed once. J is TRBJ2-2 and V is TRBV10-3, with 10 bases lining up with TRBD1. The CDR3 totals 14 residues. The germline V gene has CDR1 ENHRY and CDR2 SYGVKD. Unmatched junction bases numbered 2, after V lost 6 bases and J lost 4 bases. This CDR3 is CAIRGDRGTGELFF. CDR3 bases: TGTGCCATCAGGGGGGACAGGGGCACCGGGGAGCTGTTTTTT.

V is TRBV4-1 and J is TRBJ2-2, with D tentatively TRBD1 (6 bases). V was trimmed by 5 bases and J by 4 bases, leaving 14 bases between them. Germline loops: CDR1 MGHRA, CDR2 YSYEKL. The CDR3 is 15 residues long. This CDR3 is CASSTGHTFTGELFF. CDR3 DNA sequence: TGCGCCAGCAGCACGGGACATACCTTCACCGGGGAGCTGTTTTTT.

The chain combines TRBV6-1 with TRBJ2-6; D may be TRBD1 (6 bases). The V gene lost 8 bases and the J gene lost 5 bases, with 13 bases spanning the gap. The CDR3 length is 14 residues. CDR1 and CDR2 from the germline V gene are MNHNS and SASEGT. The CDR3 DNA sequence: TGTGCCAGCCTGTTACAGGGCTGGGCCAACGTCCTGACTTTC. Translated: CASLLQGWANVLTF.

The chain is built from TRBV4-2 and TRBJ1-2; the D is unclear. The CDR3 totals 15 residues. Germline V gene sequence: CDR1 LGHNA, CDR2 YNFKEQ. Trimming removed 0 bases at V and 8 bases at J, with 16 bases between. CDR3 sequence reads: CASSQEAGSFIGYTF. CDR3 sequence (DNA): TGTGCCAGCAGCCAAGAGGCAGGCAGTTTTATCGGCTACACCTTC.

The chain couples TRBV19 to TRBJ2-1; 9 bases align to TRBD2. V was clipped by 4 bases and J by 0 bases; unmatched bases: 13. This CDR3 spans 19 amino acids. Germline V gene sequence: CDR1 LNHDA, CDR2 SQIVND (reference sequence). As DNA, the CDR3 is TGTGCCAGTAGTAGAGGATGGGCTAGCGGGGTCAGCTCCTACAATGAGCAGTTCTTC. Amino acid sequence: CASSRGWASGVSSYNEQFF.

The chain couples TRBV6-6 to TRBJ1-1; D uncertain. The germline V and J ends were trimmed by 2 bases and 1 base, with 8 bases remaining between them. The length of the CDR3 is 14 residues. Germline lookup yields CDR1 MNHNY and CDR2 SVGAGI (reference sequence). This chain's CDR3 is CASSYNEGNTEAFF. The CDR3 DNA reads as TGTGCCAGCAGTTACAACGAGGGGAACACTGAAGCTTTCTTT.

The genes are TRBV21-1 and TRBJ2-2; TRBD2, the D gene given by the table, was not confirmed from the DNA. TRBV21-1 is assigned pseudogene status. This CDR3 has 16 amino acids. The CDR3 is CASSEGLGSGIGELFF. The CDR3 DNA reads as TGTGCCAGCAGCGAGGGACTAGGGAGTGGGATCGGGGAGCTGTTTTTT.

This clone was counted a single time. The chain uses TRBV5-4 and TRBJ1-1; D unresolved. Trimming left V 0 bases short and J 0 bases short, with 9 bases between. The CDR3 is 15 residues long. Germline CDR1 is SGHNT and CDR2 is YYREEE (reference sequence). CDR3 nucleotide sequence: TGTGCCAGCAGCTTGGTGGGCAACATGAACACTGAAGCTTTCTTT. Translated: CASSLVGNMNTEAFF.

The J gene is TRBJ1-1, the V gene TRBV4-3, with D possibly being TRBD1 (5 bases). V gave up 2 bases and J gave up 7 bases, with 14 bases separating them. Germline CDR1 reads LGHNA; CDR2 reads YSLEER. The CDR3 has 14 amino acids. This CDR3 reads CASSQFRGRDEAFF. The CDR3, as DNA: TGCGCCAGCAGCCAATTCCGCGGCAGGGATGAAGCTTTCTTT.

This chain uses TRBV5-4 with TRBJ1-2; 10 nucleotides align to TRBD1. Unmatched junction bases numbered 7, after V lost 4 bases and J lost 4 bases. Germline lookup yields CDR1 SGHNT and CDR2 YYREEE (reference sequence). This CDR3 spans 15 amino acids. The CDR3 region is CASSTDRGAGYGYTF. The CDR3 DNA follows: TGTGCCAGCAGCACGGACAGGGGGGCCGGCTATGGCTACACCTTC.

V and J are TRBV13 and TRBJ2-1; possible D gene TRBD2, 7 bases. Germline V gene data show CDR1 as PRHDT and CDR2 as FYEKMQ (reference sequence). The CDR3 length is 16 residues. With 4 bases removed from V and 4 bases from J, the gap between germline ends came to 17 bases. The CDR3 coding sequence is TGTGCCAGCAGCTCCCGGGACACCGGGGGGTACAATGAGCAGTTCTTC. It translates to CASSSRDTGGYNEQFF.

V and J are TRBV19 and TRBJ1-1; D ambiguous. This CDR3 comprises 15 residues. Germline lookup yields CDR1 LNHDA and CDR2 SQIVND (reference sequence). The germline V and J ends were trimmed by 5 bases and 7 bases, with 20 bases remaining between them. The CDR3 DNA is TGTGCCAGTAGTTCCCCTCGGCAGGCTCACCATGAAGCTTTCTTT. Its translation is CASSSPRQAHHEAFF.

J is TRBJ1-5 and V is TRBV5-5; no firm D call. Germline loops: CDR1 SGHKS, CDR2 YYEKEE (reference sequence). The V and J ends lost 0 bases and 1 base respectively, with 11 bases between them. The CDR3 sequence is 16 residues long. Here the CDR3 DNA reads TGTGCCAGCAGCTTGGGGGCAGTCTTAAGCAATCAGCCCCAGCATTTT. It translates to CASSLGAVLSNQPQHF. The entire variable domain, with the rest obtained from reference TRBV5-5 and TRBJ1-5, is as follows: DAGVTQSPTHLIKTRGQQVTLRCSPISGHKSVSWYQQVLGQGPQFIFQYYEKEERGRGNFPDRFSARQFPNYSSELNVNALLLGDSALYLCASSLGAVLSNQPQHFGDGTRLSIL.

The chain recombines TRBV4-1 with TRBJ2-1; 8 nucleotides line up with TRBD1. V was pared by 0 bases and J by 2 bases, with 6 bases of the junction left unmatched. The length of the CDR3 is 17 residues. Per germline, CDR1 MGHRA and CDR2 YSYEKL. This CDR3 is CASSQEGHRGAYNEQFF. The CDR3 DNA is TGCGCCAGCAGCCAAGAAGGGCACAGGGGGGCCTACAATGAGCAGTTCTTC.